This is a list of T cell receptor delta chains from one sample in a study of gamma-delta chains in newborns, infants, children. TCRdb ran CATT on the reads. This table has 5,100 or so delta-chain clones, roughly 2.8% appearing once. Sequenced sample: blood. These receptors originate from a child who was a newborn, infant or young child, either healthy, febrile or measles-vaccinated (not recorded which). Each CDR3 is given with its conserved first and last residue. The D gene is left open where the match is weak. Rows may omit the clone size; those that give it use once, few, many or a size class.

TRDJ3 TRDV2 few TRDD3 TGTGCCTGTGACACCGCTACTGGGGGATACAGTCGCTGGGACACCCGACAGATGTTTTTC CACDTATGGYSRWDTRQMFF
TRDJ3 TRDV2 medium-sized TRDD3 TGTGCCTGTGACCATACTGGGGGATACGCGTCCTGGGACACCCGACAGATGTTTTTC CACDHTGGYASWDTRQMFF
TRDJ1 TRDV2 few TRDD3 TGTGCCTGTGACTACTGGGGGTACACCGATAAACTCATCTTT CACDYWGYTDKLIF
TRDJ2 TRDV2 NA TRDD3 TGTGCCTGTGACACCGGGGAACTGGGGGATACACAACTCTTCTTT CACDTGELGDTQLFF
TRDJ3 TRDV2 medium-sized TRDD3 TGTGCCTGTGACACCGCCGCCTGGGGGTCCTCCTGGGACACCCGACAGATGTTTTTC CACDTAAWGSSWDTRQMFF
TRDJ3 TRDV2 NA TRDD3 TGTGCCTGTGACATACTGGGGGATAACTCCTGGGGCACCCGACAGATGTTTTTC CACDILGDNSWGTRQMFF
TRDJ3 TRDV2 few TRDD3 TGTGCCTGTGACCGTTTACTGGGGGATAGAACCTGGGACACCCGACAGATGTTTTTC CACDRLLGDRTWDTRQMFF
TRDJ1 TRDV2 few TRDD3 TGTGCCTGTGACACCATCCTGGGGGATACCTACACCGATAAACTCATCTTT CACDTILGDTYTDKLIF
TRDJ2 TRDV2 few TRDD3 TGTGCCTGTGACACTCTGGGGGATACTTTGACAGCACAACTCTTCTTT CACDTLGDTLTAQLFF
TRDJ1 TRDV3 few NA TGTGCCTTTAACCTTCCCACCGTGGATGCTGGTGAGGTCGATAAACTCATCTTT CAFNLPTVDAGEVDKLIF
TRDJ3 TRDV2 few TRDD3 TGTGCCTGTGACCTACTGGGGGATACGTCCAGCTCCTGGGACACCCGACAGATGTTTTTC CACDLLGDTSSSWDTRQMFF
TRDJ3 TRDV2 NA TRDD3 TGTGCCTGTGACAAAACTGGGGGATCCTGGGGCACCCGACAGATGTTTTTC CACDKTGGSWGTRQMFF
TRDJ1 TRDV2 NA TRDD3 TGTGCCTGTGACACGTGGGGGATACGGGCCGATAAACTCATCTTT CACDTWGIRADKLIF
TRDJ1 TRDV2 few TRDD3 TGTGCCTGTGACACCGGGTACTGGGGGATACGCGGGTACACCGATAAACCCATCTTT CACDTGYWGIRGYTDKPIF
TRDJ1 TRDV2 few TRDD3 TGTGCCTGTGACAGGGGATACGCCGATAAACTCATCTTT CACDRGYADKLIF